This TCR beta chain was found in a study of cytomegalovirus exposure and HLA in healthy donors. Background on the study: Earlier sequencing of around 190 million T cells yielded around 100 million unique TCR beta sequences.

Study outcomes and limitations: Donors belonging to an Asian-associated ancestry cluster reportedly showed fewer N-insertions in productive TCRs than the roughly 670-donor mean, according to what a later analysis found. Most sequenced TCRs were rare (though some public TCRs occurred in many donors).

Donors consisted of healthy bone marrow donors. Worth noting for this clone: Its target is not known.

The PCR contained 60 Vbeta and 13 Jbeta primers. Libraries were prepared by immunoSEQ multiplex PCR; TCRdb keeps only in-frame clonotypes and omits some of them. The sample comprises 150,000 to 200,000 clones, around three quarters of which are singletons, and nearly 4.5% rests with the top ten. V dropped 4 bases and J dropped 7 bases, with 15 bases sitting between them. CDR3 length: 14 residues. Germline V CDR1 and CDR2: SGHNT, YYREEE (reference sequence). J is TRBJ1-3 and V is TRBV5-4; D ambiguous. The source material was PBMCs. This TCR derives from a woman in her 30s in good health and CMV-seropositive. The CDR3 protein is CASSNPLFGNTIYF. The CDR3 DNA reads TGTGCCAGCAGCAATCCCCTATTCGGGAACACCATATATTTT.